This T cell receptor (beta chain) was sequenced for a study of identical twins. Broader study findings: For out-of-frame alpha sequences shared by twins, low generation probability was in excess.

The CDR3 is made up of 16 amino acids. Germline-derived CDR1 and CDR2 are LNHDA and SQIVND (reference sequence). V trimming: 5 bases; J trimming: 1 base; junction bases outside the gene matches: 7. From the 5' RACE reads, TCRdb called clonotypes with MiXCR, one entry per CDR3 protein. This sample yields more than 1.5 million distinct CDR3 sequences, of which more than 30% are seen a single time; 0.25% to 0.3% belongs to the top ten. Concerning this clonotype: The antigen remains unidentified.

What was sequenced was cord blood. The chain joins TRBV19 to TRBJ1-1, with 10 bases aligning to TRBD1. This sequence originates from a newborn girl in good health. The CDR3 DNA follows: TGTGCCAGTAGTGCGGGACAGGGGAGAGGGAACACTGAAGCTTTCTTT. Translating it yields CASSAGQGRGNTEAFF.